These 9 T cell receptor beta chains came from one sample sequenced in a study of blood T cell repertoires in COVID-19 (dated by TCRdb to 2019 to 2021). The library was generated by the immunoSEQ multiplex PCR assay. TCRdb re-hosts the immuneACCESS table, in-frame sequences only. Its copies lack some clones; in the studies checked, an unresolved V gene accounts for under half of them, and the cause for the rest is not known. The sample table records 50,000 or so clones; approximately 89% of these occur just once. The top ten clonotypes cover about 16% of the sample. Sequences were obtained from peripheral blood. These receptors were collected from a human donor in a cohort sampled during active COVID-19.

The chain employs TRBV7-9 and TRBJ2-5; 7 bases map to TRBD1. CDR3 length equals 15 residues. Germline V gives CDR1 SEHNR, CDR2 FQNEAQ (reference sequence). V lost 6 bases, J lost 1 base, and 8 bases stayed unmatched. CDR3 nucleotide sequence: TGTGCCAGCAGTCCCTACCGGGACAGCCAAGAGACCCAGTACTTC. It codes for CASSPYRDSQETQYF. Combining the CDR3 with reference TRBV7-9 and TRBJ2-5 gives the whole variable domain DTGVSQNPRHKITKRGQNVTFRCDPISEHNRLYWYRQTLGQGPEFLTYFQNEAQLEKSRLLSDRFSAERPKGSFSTLEIQRTEQGDSAMYLCASSPYRDSQETQYFGPGTRLLVL.

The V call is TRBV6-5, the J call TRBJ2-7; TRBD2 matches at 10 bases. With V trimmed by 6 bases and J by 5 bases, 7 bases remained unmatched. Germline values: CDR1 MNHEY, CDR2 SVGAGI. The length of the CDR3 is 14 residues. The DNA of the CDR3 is TGTGCCAGCAGGCCAGCGGGGGGGTTGGACGAGCAGTACTTC. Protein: CASRPAGGLDEQYF.

CDR3 in amino acids: CASSSGMDQPQHF. CDR3 sequence (DNA): TGTGCCAGCAGCTCGGGGATGGATCAGCCCCAGCATTTT. The genes are TRBV5-4 and TRBJ1-5, with D uncertain. Germline lookup yields CDR1 SGHNT and CDR2 YYREEE (reference sequence). Trimming took off 3 bases at V and 5 bases at J, with 9 bases between the two ends. The CDR3 sequence is 13 residues long.

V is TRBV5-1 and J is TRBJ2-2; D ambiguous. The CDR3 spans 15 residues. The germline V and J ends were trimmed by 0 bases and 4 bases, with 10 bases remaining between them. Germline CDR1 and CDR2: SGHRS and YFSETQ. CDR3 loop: CASSLANTLTGELFF. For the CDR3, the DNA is TGCGCCAGCAGCTTGGCCAACACCCTCACCGGGGAGCTGTTTTTT.

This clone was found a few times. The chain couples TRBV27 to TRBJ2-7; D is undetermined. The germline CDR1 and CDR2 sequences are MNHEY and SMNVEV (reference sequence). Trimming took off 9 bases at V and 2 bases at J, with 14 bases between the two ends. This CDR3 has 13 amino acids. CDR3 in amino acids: CASCRVLTYEQYF. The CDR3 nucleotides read TGTGCCAGTTGCCGGGTCCTCACCTACGAGCAGTACTTC.

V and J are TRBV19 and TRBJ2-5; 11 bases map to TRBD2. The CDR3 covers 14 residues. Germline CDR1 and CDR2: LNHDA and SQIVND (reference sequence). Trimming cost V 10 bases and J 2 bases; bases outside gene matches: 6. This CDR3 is CATASGGPQETQYF. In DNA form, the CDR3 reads TGTGCCACCGCTAGCGGGGGGCCACAAGAGACCCAGTACTTC.

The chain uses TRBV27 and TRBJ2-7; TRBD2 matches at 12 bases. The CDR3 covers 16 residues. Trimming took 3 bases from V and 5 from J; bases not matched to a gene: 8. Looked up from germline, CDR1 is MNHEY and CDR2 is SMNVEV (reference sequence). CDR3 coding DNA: TGTGCCAGCAGTTTGCGGCTGACTAGCGGGAGTAACGAGCAGTACTTC. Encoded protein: CASSLRLTSGSNEQYF.

As DNA, the CDR3 is TGTGCCAGCAGCCCCACCCGGGAGACCCAGTACTTC. Protein: CASSPTRETQYF. The J gene is TRBJ2-5, the V gene TRBV11-2; D uncertain. Trimming cost V 5 bases and J 5 bases, with 9 bases left between them. This CDR3 region has 12 residues. Germline CDR1 and CDR2: SGHAT and FQNNGV.

The CDR3 loop is CASSHQPGDPGDNEQFF. The CDR3 coding sequence is TGTGCCAGCTCACACCAACCAGGGGACCCCGGGGACAATGAGCAGTTCTTC. This chain links TRBV18 with TRBJ2-1; D is possibly TRBD1 (6 bases). V shed 4 bases and J shed 5 bases, with 21 bases lying between them. Germline V gene data show CDR1 as KGHSH and CDR2 as LQKENI. The CDR3 is 17 residues long. Drawing the rest from reference TRBV18 and TRBJ2-1, the complete variable domain is NAGVMQNPRHLVRRRGQEARLRCSPMKGHSHVYWYRQLPEEGLKFMVYLQKENIIDESGMPKERFSAEFPKEGPSILRIQQVVRGDSAAYFCASSHQPGDPGDNEQFFGPGTRLTVL.